Reported below is one T cell receptor (beta chain). Its specificity is not known. Assay used: immunoSEQ multiplex PCR; TCRdb lists only in-frame clones, some missing. The sample holds approximately 740,000 clones, around 74% seen once. The germline V gene has CDR1 SGHNT and CDR2 YENEEA. The V gene lost 3 bases and the J gene lost 1 base, with 6 bases spanning the gap. The CDR3 is 13 amino acids. The data derive from a study of shared clonotypes between healthy human individuals. Study findings and constraints: A reduction in generation probabilities was seen for non-shared clonotypes relative to those shared by all four donors. Several donors shared about 4.5% of their naive CD4 clonotypes.

The chain links TRBV11-3 to TRBJ1-1; D ambiguous. The sequencing sample was made of memory CD4+ T cells sorted from blood. The subset was: CD45RA-negative fraction. This sequence originates from a woman in her 30s in good health. The CDR3 sequence is CASSLNWNTEAFF. Here the CDR3 DNA reads TGTGCCAGCAGCTTGAACTGGAACACTGAAGCTTTCTTT.